The next 27 T cell receptor beta chains were all read from a single sample in a study of regulatory T cells in long-lasting Graves disease. CDR3 regions were amplified by Arm-PCR using iRepertoire HTBI primers to build TCR beta libraries. A single record per CDR3 protein comes from TCRdb applying MiXCR to the multiplex PCR reads. This table holds about 620,000 distinct CDR3 sequences, under 20% found once. Time point here: newly diagnosed GD, antithyroid drugs for less than 3 months. RNA isolated from PBMCs was used to make the TCR library. The sample also formed part of further work on T cells in Graves' hyperthyroidism and ophthalmopathy.

The specimen comprised peripheral blood mononuclear cells (PBMCs), sampled at new diagnosis, from a patient treated with antithyroid drugs. These receptors came from a woman aged 25 to 39 with Graves disease.

Details on this clonotype: A much larger clone differs from this one at a single base, so this may be a read error. The chain combines TRBV19 with TRBJ2-3, with a weak D call TRBD2 (6 bases). Germline CDR1 and CDR2: LNHDA and SQIVND (reference sequence). The length of the CDR3 is 14 residues. DNA of the CDR3: TGTGACAGTGGGGTTAGCGGCAGCACAGATACGCAGTATTTT. Protein product: CDSGVSGSTDTQYF.

The V gene is TRBV4-1, the J gene TRBJ2-2; TRBD1 agrees at 8 bases. The CDR3 consists of 15 residues. With 5 bases clipped from V and 4 bases from J, the junction kept 6 bases outside the gene matches. The germline CDR1 and CDR2 sequences are MGHRA and YSYEKL. The CDR3 DNA sequence: TGCGCCAGCAGCTCACAGGGGGGTAGCACCGGGGAGCTGTTTTTT. Its protein product is CASSSQGGSTGELFF.

In its sample, this clonotype was seen many times. The chain joins TRBV7-3 to TRBJ1-5; D is unresolved. Germline V gives CDR1 SGHTA, CDR2 FQGTGA. There are 13 residues in the CDR3. The V end lost 5 bases, the J end lost 4 bases, and 9 bases lay between the germline ends. The DNA of the CDR3 is TGTGCCAGCAGCCAACACCAGAATCAGCCCCAGCATTTT. Translation gives CASSQHQNQPQHF.

This clonotype was counted ten times or more. The rearrangement uses TRBV7-8 and TRBJ2-7, with D possibly being TRBD2 (6 bases). The CDR3 extends over 14 amino acids. V was pared by 7 bases and J by 2 bases, with 15 bases between. Germline-derived CDR1 and CDR2 are SGHVS and FQNEAQ. As DNA, the CDR3 is TGTGCCAGCAAAGGTGCGCGGGGTCCCTACGAGCAGTACTTC. Encoded protein: CASKGARGPYEQYF. The variable domain in full, completed from reference TRBV7-8 and TRBJ2-7, reads GAGVSQSPRYKVAKRGQDVALRCDPISGHVSLFWYQQALGQGPEFLTYFQNEAQLDKSGLPSDRFFAERPEGSVSTLKIQRTQQEDSAVYLCASKGARGPYEQYFGPGTRLTVT.

The chain links TRBV28 to TRBJ1-2, with TRBD1 as a possible D gene (5 bases). The CDR3 is made up of 14 amino acids. Germline values: CDR1 MDHEN, CDR2 SYDVKM. With 6 bases removed from V and 5 bases from J, the gap between germline ends came to 16 bases. CDR3 in amino acids: CASRSRGEWYGYTF. The CDR3 DNA is TGTGCCAGCAGGTCCCGGGGCGAATGGTATGGCTACACCTTC.

The chain employs TRBV19 and TRBJ1-2; no definite D call. With 5 bases removed from V and 8 bases from J, the gap between germline ends came to 12 bases. In germline, CDR1 is LNHDA, CDR2 SQIVND (reference sequence). The length of the CDR3 is 12 residues. This CDR3 is CASSAVASGYTF. CDR3 coding DNA: TGTGCCAGTAGTGCCGTCGCGTCCGGCTACACCTTC.

This clonotype was seen repeatedly, ten times or more. This chain joins TRBV28 and TRBJ2-2, with no clear D. V lost 2 bases, J lost 0 bases, and 4 bases lay in between. Germline CDR1 MDHEN, CDR2 SYDVKM. This CDR3 has 14 amino acids. CDR3 DNA: TGTGCCAGCAGTTTAGCGTCGAACACCGGGGAGCTGTTTTTT. The encoded protein is CASSLASNTGELFF.

This clonotype was observed many times. This rearrangement joins TRBV7-2 to TRBJ2-2; 7 nucleotides agree with TRBD1. J gave up 2 bases and V 10 bases, and 7 bases lay outside the gene matches. Germline lookup yields CDR1 SGHTA and CDR2 FQGNSA. The CDR3 spans 14 residues. The CDR3 sequence: CATTRQGNTGELFF. In DNA, the CDR3 is TGTGCCACCACTCGACAGGGTAACACCGGGGAGCTGTTTTTT.

The V and J genes are TRBV18 and TRBJ1-2; no definite D call. Germline-derived CDR1 and CDR2 are KGHSH and LQKENI. This CDR3 has 14 amino acids. Trimming cost V 6 bases and J 7 bases, with 18 bases left between them. CDR3 nucleotides: TGTGCCAGCTCGCAGGAACGTTCACTCTCTGGCTACACCTTC. This encodes CASSQERSLSGYTF. Combining the CDR3 with reference TRBV18 and TRBJ1-2 gives the whole variable domain NAGVMQNPRHLVRRRGQEARLRCSPMKGHSHVYWYRQLPEEGLKFMVYLQKENIIDESGMPKERFSAEFPKEGPSILRIQQVVRGDSAAYFCASSQERSLSGYTFGSGTRLTVV.

This clonotype was detected many times. The gene calls are TRBV6-1 and TRBJ1-1; D not resolved. The CDR3 is 13 amino acids. Germline V lookup: CDR1 MNHNS, CDR2 SASEGT. V was shortened by 6 bases and J by 1 base, with 9 bases between the two germline ends. CDR3 nucleotides: TGTGCCAGCAGGCCTCACAGGAACACTGAAGCTTTCTTT. This codes for CASRPHRNTEAFF.

V and J are TRBV19 and TRBJ2-4, with 10 bases that match TRBD2. The CDR3 loop spans 17 amino acids. Looked up from germline, CDR1 is LNHDA and CDR2 is SQIVND (reference sequence). The V and J ends lost 7 bases and 2 bases, in that order; junction bases with no gene match: 11. DNA for the CDR3: TGTGCCAGTAAACCCAGCGGGAGGGCCGAGCCCAAAAACATTCAGTACTTC. It translates to CASKPSGRAEPKNIQYF.

This clonotype was counted only a few times. The rearrangement links TRBV20-1 to TRBJ2-7; D assignment may be TRBD1 or TRBD2 (6 bases each). The CDR3 extends over 14 amino acids. Deletions cut 3 bases from V and 2 bases from J, with 14 bases between. The V gene's germline CDR1 is DFQATT and CDR2 SNEGSKA (reference sequence). The CDR3 sequence is CSARGGGGTYEQYF. CDR3 nucleotide sequence: TGCAGTGCTAGGGGGGGCGGAGGAACCTACGAGCAGTACTTC.

The V call is TRBV7-9, the J call TRBJ2-2; TRBD1 matches at 7 bases. The V and J ends lost 5 bases and 3 bases, in that order; junction bases with no gene match: 6. Per germline, CDR1 SEHNR and CDR2 FQNEAQ (reference sequence). The CDR3 totals 15 residues. The CDR3 DNA reads as TGTGCCAGCAGCCCCCGGGACAGTTACACCGGGGAGCTGTTTTTT. This sequence encodes CASSPRDSYTGELFF.

V is TRBV10-3 and J is TRBJ1-1; D is perhaps TRBD1 (6 bases). This CDR3 region has 17 residues. Germline lookup yields CDR1 ENHRY and CDR2 SYGVKD. V was trimmed by 4 bases and J by 0 bases, leaving 18 bases between them. CDR3 sequence (DNA): TGTGCCATCAGTGGGTCCGGGGTAACAGGGATGAACACTGAAGCTTTCTTT. Its protein is CAISGSGVTGMNTEAFF.

This clonotype was seen repeatedly, ten times or more. CDR3 DNA: TGTGCCAGCAGCCCAGAGTTCGATGAGCAGTTCTTC. Encoded protein: CASSPEFDEQFF. The V call is TRBV11-1, the J call TRBJ2-1; D is undetermined. Germline CDR1 reads SGHAT; CDR2 reads FQDESV (reference sequence). The V end was cut by 5 bases, the J end by 8 bases, with 10 bases between. CDR3 size: 12 residues.

This clonotype has at least ten counts. The chain recombines TRBV3-1 with TRBJ1-2; 8 bases align to TRBD1. CDR1 and CDR2 from the germline V gene are LGHDT and YNNKEL (reference sequence). The CDR3 is 13 residues long. With V trimmed by 4 bases and J by 6 bases, 4 bases remained unmatched. DNA of the CDR3: TGTGCCAGCAGCCCCCGGACAGGGCATGGCTACACCTTC. Residues: CASSPRTGHGYTF.

The chain joins TRBV7-9 to TRBJ1-6, with D possibly matching TRBD1 (5 bases). The V end lost 5 bases, the J end lost 0 bases, and 20 bases lay between the germline ends. CDR1 SEHNR and CDR2 FQNEAQ come from the germline V gene (reference sequence). This CDR3 is built from 19 residues. The CDR3 loop reads CASSPGTPGRGSYNSPLHF. CDR3 DNA: TGTGCCAGCAGCCCCGGGACCCCGGGGAGGGGCTCCTATAATTCACCCCTCCACTTT.

A few counts support this clonotype. The genes are TRBV3-1 and TRBJ2-3; unclear D gene. The germline V gene encodes CDR1 LGHDT and CDR2 YNNKEL (reference sequence). V shed 4 bases and J shed 8 bases, with 22 bases lying between them. CDR3 length: 16 amino acids. CDR3 sequence reads: CASSRRLEAASGTQYF. The CDR3 nucleotides read TGTGCCAGCAGCCGCCGCCTAGAGGCGGCGTCCGGTACGCAGTATTTT.

This clonotype has ten or more counts. The chain couples TRBV6-1 to TRBJ2-1, with D uncertain. From germline, CDR1 is MNHNS and CDR2 SASEGT. The CDR3 loop spans 14 amino acids. With 6 bases removed from V and 2 bases from J, the gap between germline ends came to 11 bases. The CDR3 reads CASRRVGPYNEQFF. In DNA, the CDR3 is TGTGCCAGCAGACGGGTAGGCCCCTACAATGAGCAGTTCTTC.

This clonotype was recorded a few times. The chain is built from TRBV19 and TRBJ1-1; the D is unclear. The germline V gene encodes CDR1 LNHDA and CDR2 SQIVND (reference sequence). The CDR3 sequence is 15 residues long. Trimming stripped 7 bases from V and 5 bases from J, with 20 bases between. CDR3 in DNA: TGTGCCAGTACCCCGGGCCAGGCCCCTCTAACTGAAGCTTTCTTT. Translation: CASTPGQAPLTEAFF.

This chain links TRBV18 with TRBJ2-2, with unresolved D. Germline CDR1 and CDR2: KGHSH and LQKENI. V lost 3 bases and J lost 5, with 7 bases in between. This CDR3 has 13 residues. CDR3 nucleotides: TGTGCCAGCTCACCCCCAACAACCGGGGAGCTGTTTTTT. It encodes CASSPPTTGELFF.

This clonotype was seen at least ten times. V gene TRBV6-1 combines with J gene TRBJ2-7; TRBD2 agrees at 8 bases. The trim removed 4 bases at V and 1 base at J, leaving 6 bases unmatched. The germline V gene has CDR1 MNHNS and CDR2 SASEGT. The CDR3 is 15 residues long. The CDR3 region has the DNA TGTGCCAGCAGTGGGAGCGGGAGTGGTTCCTACGAGCAGTACTTC. This encodes CASSGSGSGSYEQYF.

This clonotype was seen at least ten times. The J gene is TRBJ2-2, the V gene TRBV12-3 or TRBV12-4; D uncertain. V shed 7 bases and J shed 1 base, with 13 bases lying between them. The CDR3 is made up of 15 amino acids. CDR3 bases: TGTGCCAGCATTCATATACGTAAGAACACCGGGGAGCTGTTTTTT. Translation: CASIHIRKNTGELFF.

This clonotype was counted many times. This chain joins TRBV2 and TRBJ1-5; D perhaps matches TRBD1 (5 bases). This CDR3 is 13 amino acids long. V was pared by 8 bases and J by 6 bases, with 14 bases between. CDR1 SNHLY and CDR2 FYNNEI come from the germline V gene. CDR3 nucleotides: TGTGCCAGCGGGGCTCGATGGGGTCAGCCCCAGCATTTT. It encodes CASGARWGQPQHF. The variable domain in full, completed from reference TRBV2 and TRBJ1-5, reads EPEVTQTPSHQVTQMGQEVILRCVPISNHLYFYWYRQILGQKVEFLVSFYNNEISEKSEIFDDQFSVERPDGSNFTLKIRSTKLEDSAMYFCASGARWGQPQHFGDGTRLSIL.

This clonotype was counted between two and nine times. The rearrangement links TRBV10-2 to TRBJ2-7, with D hard to call. V dropped 5 bases and J dropped 3 bases, with 8 bases sitting between them. The CDR3 extends over 12 amino acids. Looked up from germline, CDR1 is WSHSY and CDR2 is SAAADI. The CDR3 DNA reads TGCGCCAGCAGTCCCTCCTACTACGAGCAGTACTTC. Protein: CASSPSYYEQYF.

This clonotype was picked up many times. This chain links TRBV6-2 or TRBV6-3 with TRBJ1-5; D call uncertain. V lost 5 bases and J 3 bases, leaving 20 bases between the germline ends. Germline lookup yields CDR1 MNHEY and CDR2 SVGEGT. This CDR3 contains 17 residues. CDR3 sequence: CASSLLKEGGLNQPQHF. The CDR3 DNA is TGTGCCAGCAGTCTTTTAAAGGAGGGAGGGCTCAATCAGCCCCAGCATTTT.

This clonotype was counted a few times. The chain couples TRBV6-2 or TRBV6-3 to TRBJ2-5; tentatively, D is TRBD2 (6 bases). The CDR3 sequence is 14 residues long. Germline V gene sequence: CDR1 MNHEY, CDR2 SVGEGT. Trimming stripped 7 bases from V and 5 bases from J, with 17 bases between. The DNA of the CDR3 is TGTGCCAGCATTATGTCGCCAGGGAGGGAGACCCAGTACTTC. It codes for CASIMSPGRETQYF.